The next 4 T cell receptor beta chains were all read from a single sample in a study of T cells in Graves' hyperthyroidism and ophthalmopathy. TCR beta CDR3 regions were amplified from RNA. First-round RT-PCR of the TCR CDR3 relied on the HTBI primer set. TCRdb analysed the multiplex PCR reads with MiXCR anew, one entry per CDR3 protein. In the table there are around 660,000 distinct CDR3 sequences, 45% of which are singletons. Material for sequencing was peripheral blood or thyroid tissue (not recorded which). The receptors shown here come from an adult man with Graves' disease, either hyperthyroidism or ophthalmopathy (not recorded which).

Note on this clonotype: Possible read error: a much larger clone is one base away. J is TRBJ1-1 and V is TRBV5-8; 7 nucleotides match TRBD1. CDR1 and CDR2 from the germline V gene are SGHTS and YDEGEE. The CDR3 runs to 15 residues. CDR3 nucleotides: TGTGCCAGCAGCTTCGCACAGGGGCGAAACACTAAAGCTTTCTTT. This encodes CASSFAQGRNTKAFF.

The chain uses TRBV20-1 and TRBJ1-4; no firm D call. In germline, CDR1 is DFQATT, CDR2 SNEGSKA (reference sequence). The CDR3 sequence is 13 residues long. The ends were cut back, 3 bases at V and 5 bases at J, with 10 bases in the middle. Here the CDR3 reads CSARTDGNEKLFF. DNA for the CDR3: TGCAGTGCTAGGACTGACGGAAATGAAAAACTGTTTTTT.

With respect to this clonotype: The junction departs from the called germline gene at one end, perhaps through a read error. In DNA form, the CDR3 reads TGTGCCTGCAGCCCTACCCGCGGGACAGAAAGACACTATGGCTACACCTTC. Translated, it gives CACSPTRGTERHYGYTF. The rearrangement links TRBV11-2 to TRBJ1-2, with TRBD1 matching 7 bases. CDR1 and CDR2 from the germline V gene are SGHAT and FQNNGV. CDR3 length: 17 residues.

V gene TRBV5-4 combines with J gene TRBJ2-2; 8 nucleotides match TRBD1. Germline CDR1 reads SGHNT; CDR2 reads YYREEE (reference sequence). This CDR3 contains 16 residues. With 4 bases clipped from V and 3 bases from J, the junction kept 8 bases outside the gene matches. Written as DNA, the CDR3 is TGTGCCAGCAGCCCGCAGGGGGCCGTGCACACCGGGGAGCTGTTTTTT. This encodes CASSPQGAVHTGELFF.